Sequencing of this T cell receptor beta chain was carried out in a study of blood T cell repertoires in COVID-19. This clone has only one observation. The data were produced by immunoSEQ multiplex PCR, yet TCRdb's version contains in-frame clones alone and is incomplete. Seen here are under 500,000 clones, around 89% observed once, and the top ten hold about 4.3%. The germline V gene encodes CDR1 MNHEY and CDR2 SMNVEV (reference sequence). V gave up 5 bases and J gave up 4 bases; unmatched junction bases: 8. This CDR3 region has 16 residues. This TCR was recovered from a woman aged 25 to 45 with acute or convalescent COVID-19. The rearrangement links TRBV27 to TRBJ2-2; 9 positions agree with TRBD1. Sequenced material: peripheral blood. The CDR3 coding sequence is TGTGCCAGCAGTGCCCCGGGACAGGGCCTCACCGGGGAGCTGTTTTTT. Translation gives CASSAPGQGLTGELFF.